The clone carrying this TCR beta chain was observed a few times. Its cognate antigen is unknown. TCRdb analysed the 5' RACE reads with MiXCR anew, one entry per CDR3 protein. The sample has fewer than 650,000 distinct CDR3 sequences; about a fifth are singletons. The V end lost 4 bases, the J end lost 3 bases, and 10 bases lay between the germline ends. This CDR3 comprises 14 residues. This record belongs to a study of T-cell memory formation after mild COVID-19. Study findings and constraints: Memory sampled before infection contained some responding clones, suggesting cross-reactive memory joined.

The sample comprised PBMCs or a T cell subset sorted from them (not recorded which). The source is an adult woman who had mild COVID-19 (a few samples of this study predate the infection). Cell type and time point are not known. The V call is TRBV12-3 or TRBV12-4, the J call TRBJ2-1, with D tentatively TRBD2 (5 bases). The CDR3 DNA follows: TGTGCCAGCAGTTCGGACTGGGACTACAATGAGCAGTTCTTC. Its translation: CASSSDWDYNEQFF.